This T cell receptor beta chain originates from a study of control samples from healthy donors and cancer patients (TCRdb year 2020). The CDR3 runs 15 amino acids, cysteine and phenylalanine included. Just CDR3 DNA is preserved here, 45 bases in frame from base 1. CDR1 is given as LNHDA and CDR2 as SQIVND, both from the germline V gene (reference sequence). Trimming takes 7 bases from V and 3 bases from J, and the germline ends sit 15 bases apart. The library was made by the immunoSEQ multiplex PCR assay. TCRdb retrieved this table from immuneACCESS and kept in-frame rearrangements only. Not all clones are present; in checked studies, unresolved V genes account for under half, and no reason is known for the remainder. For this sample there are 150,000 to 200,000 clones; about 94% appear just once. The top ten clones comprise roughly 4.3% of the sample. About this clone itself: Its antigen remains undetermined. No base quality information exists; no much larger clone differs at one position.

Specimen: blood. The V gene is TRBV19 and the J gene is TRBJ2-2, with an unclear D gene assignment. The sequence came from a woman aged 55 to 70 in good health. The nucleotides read TGTGCCAGTAACAACATCCTCCGGGACACCGGGGAGCTGTTTTTT. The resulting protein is CASNNILRDTGELFF.